One sample yielded the 4 T cell receptor beta chains listed below, sequenced in a study of T cell changes during pregnancy in multiple sclerosis. Generated by immunoSEQ multiplex PCR, the TCRdb table keeps only in-frame clones and is missing some. Of about 85,000 clones in the sample, roughly 90% were seen once. The sequencing here drew on peripheral blood, taken in the first trimester of pregnancy. Every receptor here comes from a female donor with multiple sclerosis, enrolled in a pregnancy study.

The V call is TRBV5-1, the J call TRBJ2-2; 10 bases agree with TRBD2. The CDR3 spans 15 residues. The germline gives CDR1 SGHRS, CDR2 YFSETQ. With 4 bases clipped from V and 6 bases from J, the junction kept 6 bases outside the gene matches. For the CDR3, the DNA is TGCGCCAGCAGCCTTCCGGGACTAGCGTCCGGGGAGCTGTTTTTT. The encoded protein is CASSLPGLASGELFF.

The genes are TRBV5-1 and TRBJ2-5, with TRBD1 matching 10 bases. Germline V gene data show CDR1 as SGHRS and CDR2 as YFSETQ. The J segment lost 4 bases and the V segment lost 2 bases, leaving 5 bases of the junction unmatched. This CDR3 has 15 residues. In nucleotides, the CDR3 is TGCGCCAGCAGCTTCAGACAGGGGGCTAGAGAGACCCAGTACTTC. This sequence encodes CASSFRQGARETQYF.

The J gene is TRBJ2-1, the V gene TRBV30; 10 bases fit TRBD1. Germline CDR1 and CDR2: GTSNPN and SVGIG (reference sequence). The trim removed 2 bases at V and 3 bases at J, leaving 7 bases unmatched. The CDR3 has 16 amino acids. CDR3 in DNA: TGTGCCTGGAGTAAGGGCGACAGGGGGCTCTACAATGAGCAGTTCTTC. Its protein is CAWSKGDRGLYNEQFF. Looking up the rest from reference TRBV30 and TRBJ2-1 gives the full variable domain: SQTIHQWPATLVQPVGSPLSLECTVEGTSNPNLYWYRQAAGRGLQLLFYSVGIGQISSEVPQNLSASRPQDRQFILSSKKLLLSDSGFYLCAWSKGDRGLYNEQFFGPGTRLTVL.

The V gene is TRBV7-8, the J gene TRBJ1-4; D is perhaps TRBD1 (6 bases). Germline assignment: CDR1 SGHVS and CDR2 FQNEAQ. The V gene lost 5 bases and the J gene lost 5 bases, with 12 bases spanning the gap. CDR3 length equals 14 residues. The CDR3 DNA follows: TGTGCCAGCAGCGCAGACAGGAGGAATGAAAAACTGTTTTTT. This codes for CASSADRRNEKLFF.